This T cell receptor (beta chain) was found in a study of breast tumors, draining lymph nodes, adjacent tissues (dated by TCRdb to 2016 to 2017). Study-level background: In breast cancer patients, the study compared the TCR beta repertoires of tumor, adjacent nontumor tissue and axillary lymph nodes. In human breast cancer, the study set out to assess how tumor, surrounding tissue and draining lymph node repertoires relate to one another and whether T cells might be exchanged between them.

Sequencing instrument: Illumina HiSeq 2000. Multiplex PCR amplification was used to build the TCR beta chain libraries. The amplified TCR beta chain products were analyzed by high-throughput sequencing. TCRdb trimmed public reads at Q25 via fastp, called clones via MiXCR and kept in-frame beta chains. Identical CDR3 proteins give one entry, which carries the most common genes and DNA. The sample table lists 150,000 to 200,000 distinct CDR3 sequences, more than 25% of them with a count of one. The ten largest account for around 4% of the sample. Trimming costs V 4 bases and J 1 base, and their ends lie 11 bases apart. According to the germline V gene, CDR1 reads SGDLS and CDR2 reads YYNGEE. The CDR3 starts with the cysteine, ends with the phenylalanine, and has 14 residues. Of all the DNA, just the CDR3 is kept, 42 bases in frame from base 1. The lymph node samples were taken from the axillary draining lymph nodes of breast cancer patients.

Study-level results and caveats: The conclusion that tumor T cells originate in lymph nodes was framed as consistent with a hypothesis rather than directly demonstrated. Tumor and nontumor tissue repertoires were significantly more similar in luminal-like than in basal-like breast cancer. A scenario in which most tumor T cells derive from the lymph node and then expand within tumor tissue was judged to be consistent with the data. Tumor T-cell repertoires showed less diversity than lymph node repertoires and more diversity than nontumor tissue repertoires, and tumor T-cell repertoires showed preferential V and J gene usage.

To note about this clonotype: Its target antigen remains unknown. The input lacks base qualities; no much larger clone sits a single base away.

This clonotype was obtained from a female donor with breast cancer. Some clones in this sample may be carry-over from other donors' samples. Input material: axillary lymph node tissue. This chain is built from TRBV9 and TRBJ1-1; no confident D gene assignment can be made. The nucleotide sequence reads TGTGCCAGCAGCCCGAGCGGAGGGAACACTGAAGCTTTCTTT. This encodes CASSPSGGNTEAFF.